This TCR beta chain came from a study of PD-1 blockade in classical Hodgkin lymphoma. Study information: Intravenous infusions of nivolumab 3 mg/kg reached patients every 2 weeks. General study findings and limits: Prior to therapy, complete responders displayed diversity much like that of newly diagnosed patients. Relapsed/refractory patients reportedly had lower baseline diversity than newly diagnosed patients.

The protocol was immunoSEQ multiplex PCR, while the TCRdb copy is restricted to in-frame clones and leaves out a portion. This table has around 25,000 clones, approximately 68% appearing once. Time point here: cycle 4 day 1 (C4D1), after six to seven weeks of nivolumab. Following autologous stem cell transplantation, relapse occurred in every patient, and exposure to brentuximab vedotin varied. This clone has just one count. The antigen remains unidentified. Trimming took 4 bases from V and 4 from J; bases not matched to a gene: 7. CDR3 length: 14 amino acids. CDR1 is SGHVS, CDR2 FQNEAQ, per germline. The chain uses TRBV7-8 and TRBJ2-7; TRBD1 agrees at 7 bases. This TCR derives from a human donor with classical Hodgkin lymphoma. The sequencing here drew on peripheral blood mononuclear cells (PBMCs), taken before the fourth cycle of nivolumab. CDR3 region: CASSSYHRGYEQYF. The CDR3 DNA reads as TGTGCCAGCAGCTCATATCACAGGGGTTACGAGCAGTACTTC.